Listed below are T cell receptor beta chains from one sample, sequenced in a study of technical replicates of blood from a handful of donors. TCRdb keeps only in-frame clones here, not all; method: immunoSEQ multiplex PCR. Of over 65,000 clones listed, about 93% are singletons. Sequenced material: T cells isolated from PBMCs. The receptors stem from a human donor in good health. Each CDR3 is given with its conserved first and last residue. A D gene is named only where the DNA matches it firmly. Size values are once, few and many counts, or a class for expanded clones, and some rows have none.

V gene: TRBV10-3; clone size: .; D gene: .; J gene: TRBJ2-1; CDR3 DNA: TGTGCCATCAGTGAACCAAGCGTGGGCTACAATGAGCAGTTCTTC; CDR3 protein: CAISEPSVGYNEQFF
V gene: TRBV6-6; clone size: .; D gene: TRBD1; J gene: TRBJ1-1; CDR3 DNA: TGTGCCAGCATTTTTGGACAGGCGAACACTGAAGCTTTCTTT; CDR3 protein: CASIFGQANTEAFF
V gene: TRBV5-1; clone size: .; D gene: .; J gene: TRBJ2-3; CDR3 DNA: TGCGCCAGCAGCTTAGGTCAGGACACAGATACGCAGTATTTT; CDR3 protein: CASSLGQDTDTQYF
V gene: TRBV6-1; clone size: .; D gene: .; J gene: TRBJ1-1; CDR3 DNA: TGTGCCAGCAGTGAGGGGCACATGGAACAGGGACCAACGAACACTGAAGCTTTCTTT; CDR3 protein: CASSEGHMEQGPTNTEAFF
V gene: TRBV7-2; clone size: .; D gene: TRBD1; J gene: TRBJ1-2; CDR3 DNA: TGTGCCAGCAGCTTTAGGACAGGGTCGGACTATGGCTACACCTTC; CDR3 protein: CASSFRTGSDYGYTF
V gene: TRBV7-2; clone size: .; D gene: .; J gene: TRBJ1-2; CDR3 DNA: TGTGCCAGCAGCTTAGTAGCTTGGGAGCGCAACTATGGCTACACCTTC; CDR3 protein: CASSLVAWERNYGYTF
V gene: TRBV9; clone size: .; D gene: TRBD2; J gene: TRBJ2-1; CDR3 DNA: TGTGCCAGCAGGTTCATAGCGGGGGACGGTGAGCAGTTCTTC; CDR3 protein: CASRFIAGDGEQFF
V gene: TRBV20-1; clone size: .; D gene: .; J gene: TRBJ2-5; CDR3 DNA: TGCAGTGCTATATACGGGGAGACCCAGTACTTC; CDR3 protein: CSAIYGETQYF
V gene: TRBV5-4; clone size: .; D gene: TRBD2; J gene: TRBJ2-7; CDR3 DNA: TGTGCCAGCAGCTCGGCGGTTAGCGGGAGGGTATCCTACGAGCAGTACTTC; CDR3 protein: CASSSAVSGRVSYEQYF
V gene: TRBV28; clone size: once; D gene: .; J gene: TRBJ1-2; CDR3 DNA: TGTGCCAGCAGTTTATCCGCTAGGGGCTACACCTTC; CDR3 protein: CASSLSARGYTF
V gene: TRBV4-1; clone size: .; D gene: TRBD2; J gene: TRBJ2-5; CDR3 DNA: TGCGCCAGCAGCCAAGATCCCCCCATAGGGGTACTAGCGGGGCGAAAAGAGACCCAGTACTTC; CDR3 protein: CASSQDPPIGVLAGRKETQYF
V gene: TRBV4-1; clone size: .; D gene: TRBD2; J gene: TRBJ2-6; CDR3 DNA: TGCGCCAGCAGCCAGGGACTAGCGGGAGATGGGGCCAACGTCCTGACTTTC; CDR3 protein: CASSQGLAGDGANVLTF
V gene: TRBV7-9; clone size: .; D gene: .; J gene: TRBJ2-7; CDR3 DNA: TGTGCCAGCAGCTTAGCAGACAGCTACGAGCAGTACTTC; CDR3 protein: CASSLADSYEQYF
V gene: TRBV19; clone size: .; D gene: TRBD1; J gene: TRBJ1-4; CDR3 DNA: TGTGCCAGTAGTCCCCAGGGGTCGGGACAGGGTATCGGGAGTGAAAAACTGTTTTTT; CDR3 protein: CASSPQGSGQGIGSEKLFF
V gene: TRBV2; clone size: .; D gene: TRBD2; J gene: TRBJ2-2; CDR3 DNA: TGTGCCAGCACCGCCCCACTAGCGGGAGTAGAGCTGTTTTTT; CDR3 protein: CASTAPLAGVELFF
V gene: TRBV5-6; clone size: once; D gene: .; J gene: TRBJ2-7; CDR3 DNA: TGTGCCAGCAGCTTCGAGGACTCCTACGAGCAGTACTTC; CDR3 protein: CASSFEDSYEQYF
V gene: TRBV9; clone size: .; D gene: TRBD1; J gene: TRBJ1-5; CDR3 DNA: TGTGCCAGCAGCCCAGGGACAGGTCGTCAGCCCCAGCATTTT; CDR3 protein: CASSPGTGRQPQHF
V gene: TRBV18; clone size: .; D gene: .; J gene: TRBJ2-1; CDR3 DNA: TGTGCCAGCTCATTAAACCGGGACACCATTGGCAATGAGCAGTTCTTC; CDR3 protein: CASSLNRDTIGNEQFF
V gene: TRBV4-1; clone size: .; D gene: TRBD1; J gene: TRBJ2-3; CDR3 DNA: TGCGCCAGCAGCCAAGATCGACAGGGGTGGGATACGCAGTATTTT; CDR3 protein: CASSQDRQGWDTQYF
V gene: TRBV28; clone size: .; D gene: TRBD2; J gene: TRBJ2-5; CDR3 DNA: TGTGCCAGCAGTCGGGGACTAGCGGGGGGAGTAGAGACCCAGTACTTC; CDR3 protein: CASSRGLAGGVETQYF
V gene: TRBV6-1; clone size: .; D gene: .; J gene: TRBJ1-2; CDR3 DNA: TGTGCCAGCAGGCCCTCAGAAACAGTTAACTATGGCTACACCTTC; CDR3 protein: CASRPSETVNYGYTF
V gene: TRBV19; clone size: .; D gene: .; J gene: TRBJ2-7; CDR3 DNA: TGTGCCAGTAGAGTCACGGTGAGCTCCTACGAGCAGTACTTC; CDR3 protein: CASRVTVSSYEQYF
V gene: TRBV7-3; clone size: once; D gene: .; J gene: TRBJ1-5; CDR3 DNA: TGTGCCAGCAGCGCCTATAGCAATCAGCCCCAGCATTTT; CDR3 protein: CASSAYSNQPQHF
V gene: TRBV28; clone size: .; D gene: .; J gene: TRBJ1-1; CDR3 DNA: TGTGCCAGCAGCTACCAGGGTTGGCGCACTGAAGCTTTCTTT; CDR3 protein: CASSYQGWRTEAFF
V gene: TRBV5-1; clone size: .; D gene: TRBD2; J gene: TRBJ2-3; CDR3 DNA: TGCGCCAGCAGTTTTGGACTAGCGGGAGGGCCAGGGACAGATACGCAGTATTTT; CDR3 protein: CASSFGLAGGPGTDTQYF
V gene: TRBV5-6; clone size: few; D gene: TRBD1; J gene: TRBJ1-2; CDR3 DNA: TGTGCCAGCAGCCTCATCCGGGACAGGGGGCTCTATGGCTACACCTTC; CDR3 protein: CASSLIRDRGLYGYTF
V gene: TRBV29-1; clone size: .; D gene: .; J gene: TRBJ2-5; CDR3 DNA: TGCAGCGTCCACCCAGTGGGCCTACGGCTCCAAGAGACCCAGTACTTC; CDR3 protein: CSVHPVGLRLQETQYF
V gene: TRBV4-1; clone size: .; D gene: .; J gene: TRBJ1-6; CDR3 DNA: TGCGCCAGCAGCCATATTGGGCGAAATTCACCCCTCCACTTT; CDR3 protein: CASSHIGRNSPLHF
V gene: TRBV29-1; clone size: .; D gene: .; J gene: TRBJ2-7; CDR3 DNA: TGCAGCGTTGACAGGGTAGGTCTTTACTACGAGCAGTACTTC; CDR3 protein: CSVDRVGLYYEQYF
V gene: TRBV28; clone size: .; D gene: .; J gene: TRBJ2-3; CDR3 DNA: TGTGCCAGCAGTTTAGGATTCCACAGGGCAGATACGCAGTATTTT; CDR3 protein: CASSLGFHRADTQYF
V gene: TRBV2; clone size: .; D gene: TRBD1; J gene: TRBJ2-4; CDR3 DNA: TGTGCCAGCAGTGAAGCGCTTGACAGGGTCGCGTACTTC; CDR3 protein: CASSEALDRVAYF